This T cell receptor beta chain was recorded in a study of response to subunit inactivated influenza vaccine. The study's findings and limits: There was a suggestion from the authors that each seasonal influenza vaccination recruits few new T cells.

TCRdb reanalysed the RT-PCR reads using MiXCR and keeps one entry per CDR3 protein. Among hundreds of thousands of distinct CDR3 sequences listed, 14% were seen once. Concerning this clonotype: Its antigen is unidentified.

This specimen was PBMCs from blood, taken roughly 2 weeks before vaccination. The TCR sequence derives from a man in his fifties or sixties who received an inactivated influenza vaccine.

CDR3 amino acids: CASSPGRTVEQYF. The CDR3 DNA follows: TGTGCCAGCAGTCCCGGAAGGACGGTCGAGCAGTACTTC. The chain is built from TRBV6-1 and TRBJ2-7; D unresolved. The germline V and J ends were trimmed by 5 bases and 6 bases, with 14 bases remaining between them. Per germline, CDR1 MNHNS and CDR2 SASEGT. This CDR3 is built from 13 residues.